The 3 T cell receptor beta chains in this list originate from one sample, sequenced in a study of response to subunit inactivated influenza vaccine. MiXCR, applied by TCRdb to the RT-PCR reads, yields one record per CDR3 protein. The sample has 600,000 to 700,000 distinct CDR3 sequences, roughly 15% seen once. The specimen comprised PBMCs from blood, sampled 14 to 15 days before vaccination. The receptors originated from a man in his fifties or sixties who received an inactivated influenza vaccine.

The CDR3 protein is CATSGPHGSNQPQHF. The DNA for the CDR3 is TGTGCCACCAGTGGCCCACATGGGAGCAATCAGCCCCAGCATTTT. V and J are TRBV24-1 and TRBJ1-5, with D hard to call. The germline V and J ends were trimmed by 5 bases and 1 base, with 11 bases remaining between them. Germline V gene data show CDR1 as KGHDR and CDR2 as SFDVKD. The CDR3 has 15 amino acids.

The rearrangement uses TRBV4-2 and TRBJ2-1, with unresolved D. The germline V gene encodes CDR1 LGHNA and CDR2 YNFKEQ. This CDR3 is built from 15 residues. The V gene lost 1 base and the J gene lost 2 bases, with 9 bases spanning the gap. Here the CDR3 reads CASSQGDPTYNEQFF. CDR3 nucleotides: TGTGCCAGCAGCCAAGGGGATCCTACCTACAATGAGCAGTTCTTC.

This clonotype was seen a handful of times. The V and J genes are TRBV3-1 and TRBJ2-1; maybe TRBD1 (5 bases). CDR1 is LGHDT and CDR2 is YNNKEL in the germline V gene (reference sequence). Trimming stripped 0 bases from V and 9 bases from J, with 15 bases between. This CDR3 is built from 15 residues. CDR3 sequence (DNA): TGTGCCAGCAGCCAAGAGGCGCAGGGTATTGCTGAGCAGTTCTTC. This codes for CASSQEAQGIAEQFF.